These 10 T cell receptor beta chains were all obtained from the same sample, sequenced in a study of blood T cell repertoires in COVID-19. Clones were sequenced by immunoSEQ multiplex PCR, and TCRdb holds only the in-frame ones, with some missing. The sample holds some 40,000 clones; 80% to 90% are singletons and the top ten take approximately 11%. Sequenced sample: peripheral blood. The receptors originated from a man between 60 and 75 years old in a cohort sampled during active COVID-19.

The J gene is TRBJ2-2, the V gene TRBV15; 7 bases align to TRBD1. This CDR3 spans 15 amino acids. From germline, CDR1 is LNHNV and CDR2 YYDKDF (reference sequence). V dropped 8 bases and J dropped 2; count of bases not matched to a gene: 8. DNA of the CDR3: TGTGCCACCGCCAGAGGGGGCAGCAACACCGGGGAGCTGTTTTTT. Translating it yields CATARGGSNTGELFF.

For the CDR3, the DNA is TGTGCCACCAGTGGTCGGGGCGGGAGTCAGAATGAGCAGTTCTTC. Translating gives CATSGRGGSQNEQFF. The chain joins TRBV24-1 to TRBJ2-1, with 7 bases lining up with TRBD2. CDR3 length equals 15 residues. Germline CDR1 reads KGHDR; CDR2 reads SFDVKD. After removal of 5 bases from V and 7 bases from J, the junction contained 10 bases not matched to a gene.

The CDR3 reads CASSQGGGGGSTNEKLFF. CDR3 DNA sequence: TGTGCCAGCAGCCAAGGTGGAGGCGGGGGCTCAACTAATGAAAAACTGTTTTTT. This rearrangement joins TRBV3-1 (or the pseudogene TRBV3-2) to TRBJ1-4; tentative D call: TRBD1 (6 bases). Trimming took 1 base from V and 0 from J, leaving 15 bases between them. Per the germline V gene, CDR1 is LGHDT and CDR2 is YNNKEL (reference sequence). The CDR3 has 18 amino acids.

V is TRBV4-3 and J is TRBJ2-3; D is unresolved. Trimming left V 1 base short and J 6 bases short, with 14 bases between. The V gene's germline CDR1 is LGHNA and CDR2 YSLEER. This CDR3 contains 15 residues. The CDR3 protein is CASSQGEARTDTQYF. The CDR3 DNA sequence: TGCGCCAGCAGCCAAGGAGAGGCCCGTACTGATACGCAGTATTTT.

This rearrangement joins TRBV7-9 to TRBJ1-6; D is uncertain. The CDR3 has 12 amino acids. The V end was cut by 1 base, the J end by 11 bases, with 6 bases between. Germline assignment: CDR1 SEHNR and CDR2 FQNEAQ (reference sequence). CDR3 coding DNA: TGTGCCAGCAGCTTAGAGCACGCACCCCTCCACTTT. It is translated as CASSLEHAPLHF.

The chain combines TRBV28 with TRBJ2-7, with 7 bases that match TRBD2. CDR1 MDHEN and CDR2 SYDVKM come from the germline V gene. The V segment lost 8 bases and the J segment 2 bases; nucleotides outside the gene matches: 12. The length of the CDR3 is 15 residues. In DNA, the CDR3 is TGTGCCAGCCGAAACAATGGGGGAGGGACCTACGAGCAGTACTTC. As protein: CASRNNGGGTYEQYF.

V and J are TRBV11-2 and TRBJ1-4, with 9 bases aligning to TRBD1. Germline CDR1 and CDR2: SGHAT and FQNNGV. With 4 bases clipped from V and 7 bases from J, the junction kept 4 bases outside the gene matches. The CDR3 contains 14 residues. The CDR3 sequence is CASSWGTGSEKLFF. CDR3 nucleotides: TGTGCCAGCAGCTGGGGGACAGGGAGTGAAAAACTGTTTTTT. Drawing the rest from reference TRBV11-2 and TRBJ1-4, the complete variable domain is EAGVAQSPRYKIIEKRQSVAFWCNPISGHATLYWYQQILGQGPKLLIQFQNNGVVDDSQLPKDRFSAERLKGVDSTLKIQPAKLEDSAVYLCASSWGTGSEKLFFGSGTQLSVL.

This clone was counted a single time. The CDR3 loop is CAISPTSGTAYNEQFF. CDR3 bases: TGTGCCATCAGTCCCACGAGCGGGACCGCCTACAATGAGCAGTTCTTC. This rearrangement joins TRBV10-3 to TRBJ2-1; 7 bases are a match to TRBD2. The V segment lost 5 bases and the J segment 2 bases; nucleotides outside the gene matches: 9. There are 16 residues in the CDR3. Germline V gene sequence: CDR1 ENHRY, CDR2 SYGVKD.

This sequence joins TRBV3-1 (or the pseudogene TRBV3-2) and TRBJ1-1; D is perhaps TRBD1 (5 bases). Deletions cut 1 base from V and 6 bases from J, with 9 bases between. This CDR3 has 13 amino acids. The germline gives CDR1 LGHDT, CDR2 YNNKEL (reference sequence). The CDR3 reads CASSQAGFPEAFF. In DNA form, the CDR3 reads TGTGCCAGCAGCCAAGCAGGGTTCCCTGAAGCTTTCTTT.

The CDR3 DNA is TGTGCCAGTACCCAAGGGGCAGGGGGCACTTCCCAGCAGTACTTC. Its protein is CASTQGAGGTSQQYF. The J gene is TRBJ2-7, the V gene TRBV19; 8 nucleotides line up with TRBD1. Germline V gives CDR1 LNHDA, CDR2 SQIVND (reference sequence). With V trimmed by 7 bases and J by 8 bases, 16 bases remained unmatched. The CDR3 runs to 15 residues.